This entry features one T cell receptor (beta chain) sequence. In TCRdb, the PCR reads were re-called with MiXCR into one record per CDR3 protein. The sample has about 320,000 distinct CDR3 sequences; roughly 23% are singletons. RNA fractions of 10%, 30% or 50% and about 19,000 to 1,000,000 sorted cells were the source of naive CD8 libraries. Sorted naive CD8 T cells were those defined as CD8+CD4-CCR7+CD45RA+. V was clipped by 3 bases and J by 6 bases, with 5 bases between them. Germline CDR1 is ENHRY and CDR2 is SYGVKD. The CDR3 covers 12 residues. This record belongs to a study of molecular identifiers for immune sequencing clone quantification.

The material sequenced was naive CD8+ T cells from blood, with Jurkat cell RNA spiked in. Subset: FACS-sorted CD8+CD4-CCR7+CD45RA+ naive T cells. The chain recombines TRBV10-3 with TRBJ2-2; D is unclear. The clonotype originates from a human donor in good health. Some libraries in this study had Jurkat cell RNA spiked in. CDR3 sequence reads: CAISDNSGELFF. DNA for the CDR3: TGTGCCATCAGTGACAATTCCGGGGAGCTGTTTTTT.